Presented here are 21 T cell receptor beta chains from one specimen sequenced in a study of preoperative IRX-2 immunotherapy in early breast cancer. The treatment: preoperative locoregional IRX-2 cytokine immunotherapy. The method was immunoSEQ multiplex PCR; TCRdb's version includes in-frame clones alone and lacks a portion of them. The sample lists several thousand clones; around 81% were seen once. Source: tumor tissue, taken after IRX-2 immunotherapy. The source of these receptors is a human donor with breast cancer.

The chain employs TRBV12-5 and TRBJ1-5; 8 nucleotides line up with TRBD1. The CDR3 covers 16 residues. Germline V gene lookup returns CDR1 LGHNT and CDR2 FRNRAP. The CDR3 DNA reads TGTGCCAGCACCACAGGACAGGGATTTCCCAATCAGCCCCAGCATTTT. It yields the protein CASTTGQGFPNQPQHF.

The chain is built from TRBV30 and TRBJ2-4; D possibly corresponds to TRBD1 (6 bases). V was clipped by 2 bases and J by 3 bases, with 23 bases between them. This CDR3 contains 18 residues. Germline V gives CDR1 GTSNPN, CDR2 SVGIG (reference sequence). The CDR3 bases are TGTGCCTGGAGTCCCCCCAGAGGGGGTGAAAGAGGCAAAAACATTCAGTACTTC. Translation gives CAWSPPRGGERGKNIQYF.

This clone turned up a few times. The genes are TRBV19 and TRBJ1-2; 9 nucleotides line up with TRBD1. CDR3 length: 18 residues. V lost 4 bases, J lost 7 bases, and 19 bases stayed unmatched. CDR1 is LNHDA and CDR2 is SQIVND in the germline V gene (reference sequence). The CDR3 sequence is CASSTTGTGSALGSGYTF. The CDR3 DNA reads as TGTGCCAGTAGTACAACCGGGACAGGGAGCGCCTTAGGGTCTGGCTACACCTTC.

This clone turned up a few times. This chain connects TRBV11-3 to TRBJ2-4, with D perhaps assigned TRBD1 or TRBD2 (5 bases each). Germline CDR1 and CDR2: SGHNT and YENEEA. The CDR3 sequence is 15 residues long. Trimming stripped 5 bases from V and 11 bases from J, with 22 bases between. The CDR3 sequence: CASSLLDGARVVQYF. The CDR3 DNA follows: TGTGCCAGCAGCCTGCTCGACGGGGCGAGGGTCGTTCAGTACTTC.

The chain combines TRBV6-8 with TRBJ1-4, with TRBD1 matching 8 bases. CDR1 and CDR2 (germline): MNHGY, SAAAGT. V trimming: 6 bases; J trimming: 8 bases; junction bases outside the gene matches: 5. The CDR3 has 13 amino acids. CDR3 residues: CASSVGQGEKLFF. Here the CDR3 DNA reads TGTGCCAGCAGCGTAGGACAGGGCGAAAAACTGTTTTTT.

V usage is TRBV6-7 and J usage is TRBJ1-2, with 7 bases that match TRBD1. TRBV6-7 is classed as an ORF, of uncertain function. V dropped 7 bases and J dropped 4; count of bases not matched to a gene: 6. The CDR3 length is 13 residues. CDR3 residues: CASKAGTVYGYTF. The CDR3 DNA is TGTGCCAGCAAAGCCGGGACAGTCTATGGCTACACCTTC.

The CDR3 DNA reads as TGCGCCAGCAGCTTGGGTTTCGATAACACTGAAGCTTTCTTT. Translated, it gives CASSLGFDNTEAFF. This chain uses TRBV5-1 with TRBJ1-1; D is uncertain. Trimming shortened V by 0 bases and J by 2 bases, and 8 bases separated the two germline ends. The germline gives CDR1 SGHRS, CDR2 YFSETQ. The CDR3 has 14 residues. Full variable domain (missing parts from reference TRBV5-1 and TRBJ1-1): KAGVTQTPRYLIKTRGQQVTLSCSPISGHRSVSWYQQTPGQGLQFLFEYFSETQRNKGNFPGRFSGRQFSNSRSEMNVSTLELGDSALYLCASSLGFDNTEAFFGQGTRLTVV.

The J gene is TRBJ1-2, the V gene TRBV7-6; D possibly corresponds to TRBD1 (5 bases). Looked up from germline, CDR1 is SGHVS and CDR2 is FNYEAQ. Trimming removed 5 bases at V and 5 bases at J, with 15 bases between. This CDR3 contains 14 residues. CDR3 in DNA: TGTGCCAGCAGCCCCAGGACAAGCGGATATGGCTACACCTTC. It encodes CASSPRTSGYGYTF.

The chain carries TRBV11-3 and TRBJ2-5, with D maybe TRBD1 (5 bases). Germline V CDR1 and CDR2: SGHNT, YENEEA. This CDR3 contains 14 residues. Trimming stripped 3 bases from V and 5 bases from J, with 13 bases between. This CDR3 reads CASSFTGGRETQYF. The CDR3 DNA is TGTGCCAGCAGCTTCACAGGTGGTCGGGAGACCCAGTACTTC.

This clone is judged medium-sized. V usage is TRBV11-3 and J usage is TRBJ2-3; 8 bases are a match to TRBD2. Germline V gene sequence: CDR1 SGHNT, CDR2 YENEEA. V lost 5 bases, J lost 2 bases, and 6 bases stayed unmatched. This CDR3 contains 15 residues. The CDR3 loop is CASSRRAGDTDTQYF. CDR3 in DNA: TGTGCCAGCAGCCGGCGAGCGGGGGACACAGATACGCAGTATTTT.

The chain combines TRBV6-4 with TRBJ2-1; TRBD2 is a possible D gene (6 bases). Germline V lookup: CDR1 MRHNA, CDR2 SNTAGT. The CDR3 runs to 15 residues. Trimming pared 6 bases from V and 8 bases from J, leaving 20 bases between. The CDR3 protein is CASSPPMRGRYEQFF. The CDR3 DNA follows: TGTGCCAGCAGCCCCCCGATGCGGGGTCGGTATGAGCAGTTCTTC.

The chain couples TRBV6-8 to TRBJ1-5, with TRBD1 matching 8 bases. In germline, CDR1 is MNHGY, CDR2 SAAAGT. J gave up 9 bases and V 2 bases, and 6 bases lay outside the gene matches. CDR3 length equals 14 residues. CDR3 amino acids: CASSYQIGTGPQHF. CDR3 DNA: TGTGCCAGCAGTTACCAAATCGGGACAGGGCCCCAGCATTTT.

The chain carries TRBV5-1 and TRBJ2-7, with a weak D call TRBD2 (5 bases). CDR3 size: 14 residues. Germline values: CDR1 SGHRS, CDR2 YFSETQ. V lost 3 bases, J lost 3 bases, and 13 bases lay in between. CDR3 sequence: CASSSLPGVYEQYF. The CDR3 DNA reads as TGCGCCAGCAGCTCGCTCCCCGGGGTCTACGAGCAGTACTTC.

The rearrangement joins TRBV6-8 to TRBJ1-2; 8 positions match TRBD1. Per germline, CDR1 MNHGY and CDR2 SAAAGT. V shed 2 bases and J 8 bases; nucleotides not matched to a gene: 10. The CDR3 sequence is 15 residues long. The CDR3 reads CASSYLGQGALGYTF. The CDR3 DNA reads TGTGCCAGCAGTTACCTAGGGCAGGGGGCGCTAGGCTACACCTTC.

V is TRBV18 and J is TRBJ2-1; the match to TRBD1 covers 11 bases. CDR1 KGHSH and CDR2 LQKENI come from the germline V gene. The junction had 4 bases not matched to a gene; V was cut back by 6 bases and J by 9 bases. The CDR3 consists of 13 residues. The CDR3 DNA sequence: TGTGCCAGCTCTCCAGGGACAGGGGGTGAGCAGTTCTTC. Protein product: CASSPGTGGEQFF.

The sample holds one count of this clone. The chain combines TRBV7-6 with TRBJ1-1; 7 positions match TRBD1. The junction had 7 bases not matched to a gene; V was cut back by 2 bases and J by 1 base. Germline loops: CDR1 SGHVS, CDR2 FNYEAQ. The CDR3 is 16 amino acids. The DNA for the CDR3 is TGTGCCAGCAGCTTATTAAGCGGGACAGCGAACACTGAAGCTTTCTTT. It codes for CASSLLSGTANTEAFF.

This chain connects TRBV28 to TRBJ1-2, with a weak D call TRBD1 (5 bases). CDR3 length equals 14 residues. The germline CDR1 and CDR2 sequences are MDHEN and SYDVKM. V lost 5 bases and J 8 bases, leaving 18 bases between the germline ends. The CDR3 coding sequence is TGTGCCAGCAGTCGGGACGGATCCAGAGGGGGCTACACCTTC. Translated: CASSRDGSRGGYTF.

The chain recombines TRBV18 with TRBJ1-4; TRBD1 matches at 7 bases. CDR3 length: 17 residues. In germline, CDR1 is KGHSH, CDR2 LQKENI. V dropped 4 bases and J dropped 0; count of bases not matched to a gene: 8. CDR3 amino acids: CASSQRGGGTTNEKLFF. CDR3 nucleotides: TGTGCCAGCTCACAACGAGGAGGGGGCACAACTAATGAAAAACTGTTTTTT. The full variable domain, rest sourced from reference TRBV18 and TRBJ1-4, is NAGVMQNPRHLVRRRGQEARLRCSPMKGHSHVYWYRQLPEEGLKFMVYLQKENIIDESGMPKERFSAEFPKEGPSILRIQQVVRGDSAAYFCASSQRGGGTTNEKLFFGSGTQLSVL.

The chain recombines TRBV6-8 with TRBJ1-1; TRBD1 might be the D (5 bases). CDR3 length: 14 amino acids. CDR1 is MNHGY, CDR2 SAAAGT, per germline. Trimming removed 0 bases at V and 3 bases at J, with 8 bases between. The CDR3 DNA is TGTGCCAGCAGTTACTCTTCAGGGCACACTGAAGCTTTCTTT. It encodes CASSYSSGHTEAFF.

The CDR3 sequence is CASSPGSWTVDEKLFF. The CDR3, as DNA: TGTGCCAGTAGTCCGGGGAGTTGGACGGTGGATGAAAAACTGTTTTTT. The chain carries TRBV19 and TRBJ1-4, with D unresolved. The V end lost 5 bases, the J end lost 6 bases, and 19 bases lay between the germline ends. CDR1 is LNHDA, CDR2 SQIVND, per germline (reference sequence). The CDR3 covers 16 residues.

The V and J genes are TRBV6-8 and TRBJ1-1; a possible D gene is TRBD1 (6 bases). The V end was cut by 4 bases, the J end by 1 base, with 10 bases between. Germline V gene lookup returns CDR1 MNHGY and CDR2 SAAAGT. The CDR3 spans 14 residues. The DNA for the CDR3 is TGTGCCAGCAGTTTAGGAGGGGGGAACACTGAAGCTTTCTTT. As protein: CASSLGGGNTEAFF.